This T cell receptor beta chain was retrieved from a study of T cell responses to AZD1222 COVID-19 vaccine. Comment on this clone: No antigen is known for it.

The table came from immunoSEQ multiplex PCR; TCRdb's copy has only in-frame clones and leaves some out. The table shows about 150,000 clones, with 70% to 90% occurring only once. Study-wide findings and caveats: Donors skewed white British and female; clonal diversity was possibly underestimated.

V was cut by 3 bases and J by 3 bases, with 13 bases left in between. CDR3 size: 15 residues. From germline, CDR1 is SGHAT and CDR2 FQNNGV. The specimen comprised peripheral blood, sampled after recovery from COVID-19. V is TRBV11-2 and J is TRBJ2-3; unclear D gene. The source is an adult who had recovered from COVID-19. CDR3 nucleotides: TGTGCCAGCAGCTTTTACATGGGTCGTACAGATACGCAGTATTTT. Protein sequence: CASSFYMGRTDTQYF.